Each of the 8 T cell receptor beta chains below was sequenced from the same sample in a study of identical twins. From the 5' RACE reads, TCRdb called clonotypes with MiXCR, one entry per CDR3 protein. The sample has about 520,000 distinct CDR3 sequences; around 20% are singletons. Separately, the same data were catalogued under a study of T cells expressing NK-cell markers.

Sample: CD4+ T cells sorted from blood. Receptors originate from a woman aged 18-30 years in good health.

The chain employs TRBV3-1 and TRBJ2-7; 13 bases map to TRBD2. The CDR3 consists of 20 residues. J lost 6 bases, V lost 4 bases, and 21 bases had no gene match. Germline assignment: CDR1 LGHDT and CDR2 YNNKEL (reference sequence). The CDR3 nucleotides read TGTGCCAGCAGCCCCACCAGGACTAGCGGGGGTGGAGTGGGAAAACGCGAGCAGTACTTC. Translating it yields CASSPTRTSGGGVGKREQYF.

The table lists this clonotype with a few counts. In DNA form, the CDR3 reads TGTGCCAGCAGTGAAAAAGAGAGGACCGTCCCGTACTTC. Translating it yields CASSEKERTVPYF. This sequence joins TRBV2 and TRBJ2-4; D uncertain. In germline, CDR1 is SNHLY, CDR2 FYNNEI. This CDR3 is 13 amino acids long. V dropped 2 bases and J dropped 15 bases, with 17 bases sitting between them.

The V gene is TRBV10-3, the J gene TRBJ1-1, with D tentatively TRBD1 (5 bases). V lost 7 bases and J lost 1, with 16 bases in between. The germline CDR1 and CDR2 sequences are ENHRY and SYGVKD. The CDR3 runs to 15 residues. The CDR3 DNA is TGTGCCATCACGGGGGGTGGTTCGGGGAACACTGAAGCTTTCTTT. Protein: CAITGGGSGNTEAFF.

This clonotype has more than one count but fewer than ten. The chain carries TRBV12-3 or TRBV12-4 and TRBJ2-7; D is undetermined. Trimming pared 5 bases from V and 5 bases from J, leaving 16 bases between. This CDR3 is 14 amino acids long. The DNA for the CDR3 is TGTGCCAGCAGTCGAGCTTTCCCCCTCCACGAGCAGTACTTC. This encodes CASSRAFPLHEQYF.

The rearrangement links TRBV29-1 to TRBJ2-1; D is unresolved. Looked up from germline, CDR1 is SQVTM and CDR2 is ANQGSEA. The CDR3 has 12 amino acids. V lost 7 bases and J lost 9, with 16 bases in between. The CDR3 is CSGDGVRSEQFF. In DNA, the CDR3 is TGCAGCGGGGATGGGGTCCGGAGTGAGCAGTTCTTC.

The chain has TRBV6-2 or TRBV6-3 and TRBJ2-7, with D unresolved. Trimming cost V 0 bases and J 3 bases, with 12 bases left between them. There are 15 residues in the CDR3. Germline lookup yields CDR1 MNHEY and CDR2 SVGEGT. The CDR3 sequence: CASSYSPTADYEQYF. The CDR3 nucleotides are TGTGCCAGCAGTTACTCCCCCACGGCGGACTACGAGCAGTACTTC.

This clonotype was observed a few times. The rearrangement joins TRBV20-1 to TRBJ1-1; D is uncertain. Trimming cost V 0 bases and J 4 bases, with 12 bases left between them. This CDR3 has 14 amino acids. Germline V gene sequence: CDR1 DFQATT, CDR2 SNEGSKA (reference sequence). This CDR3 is CSARDMRGLTEAFF. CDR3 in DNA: TGCAGTGCTAGAGATATGAGAGGGCTCACTGAAGCTTTCTTT.

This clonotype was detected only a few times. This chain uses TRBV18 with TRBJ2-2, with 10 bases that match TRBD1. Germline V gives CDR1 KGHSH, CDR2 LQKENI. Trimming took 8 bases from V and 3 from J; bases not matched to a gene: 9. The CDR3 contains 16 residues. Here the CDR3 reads CASSPRTGGDTGELFF. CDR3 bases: TGTGCCAGCAGCCCAAGGACAGGGGGGGACACCGGGGAGCTGTTTTTT.